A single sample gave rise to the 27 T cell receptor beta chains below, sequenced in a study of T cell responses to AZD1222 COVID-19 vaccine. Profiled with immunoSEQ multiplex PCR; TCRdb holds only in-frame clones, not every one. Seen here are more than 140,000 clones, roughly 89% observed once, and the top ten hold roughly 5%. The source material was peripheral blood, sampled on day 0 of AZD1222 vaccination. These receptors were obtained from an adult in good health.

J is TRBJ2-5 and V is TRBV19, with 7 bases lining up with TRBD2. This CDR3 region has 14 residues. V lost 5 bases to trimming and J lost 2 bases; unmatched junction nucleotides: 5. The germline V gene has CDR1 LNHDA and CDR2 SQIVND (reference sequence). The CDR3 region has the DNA TGTGCCAGTAGTTCCGGGGGGTTGCAAGAGACCCAGTACTTC. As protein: CASSSGGLQETQYF. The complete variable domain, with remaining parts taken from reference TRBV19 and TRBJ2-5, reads DGGITQSPKYLFRKEGQNVTLSCEQNLNHDAMYWYRQDPGQGLRLIYYSQIVNDFQKGDIAEGYSVSREKKESFPLTVTSAQKNPTAFYLCASSSGGLQETQYFGPGTRLLVL.

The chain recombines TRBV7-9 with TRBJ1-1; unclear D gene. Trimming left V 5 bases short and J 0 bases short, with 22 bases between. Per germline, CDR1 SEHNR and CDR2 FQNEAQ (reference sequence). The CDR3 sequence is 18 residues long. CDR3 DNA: TGTGCCAGCAGCCCGAAGGCAATTCGCGGGATTCTGAACACTGAAGCTTTCTTT. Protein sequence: CASSPKAIRGILNTEAFF.

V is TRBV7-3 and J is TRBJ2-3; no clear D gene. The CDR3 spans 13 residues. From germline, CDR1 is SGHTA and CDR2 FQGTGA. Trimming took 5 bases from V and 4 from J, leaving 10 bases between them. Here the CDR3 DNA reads TGTGCCAGCAGCCCCCGACTCGCAGATACGCAGTATTTT. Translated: CASSPRLADTQYF.

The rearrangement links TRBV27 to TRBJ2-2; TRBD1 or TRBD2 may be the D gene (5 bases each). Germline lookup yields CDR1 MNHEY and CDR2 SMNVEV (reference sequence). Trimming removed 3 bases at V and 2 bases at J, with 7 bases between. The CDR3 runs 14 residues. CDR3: CASSFGANTGELFF. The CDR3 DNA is TGTGCCAGCAGTTTCGGGGCCAACACCGGGGAGCTGTTTTTT.

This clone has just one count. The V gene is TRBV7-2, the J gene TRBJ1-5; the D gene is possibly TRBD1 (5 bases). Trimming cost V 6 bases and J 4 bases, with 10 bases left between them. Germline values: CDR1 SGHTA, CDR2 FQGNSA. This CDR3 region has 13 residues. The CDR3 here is CASSWGGNQPQHF. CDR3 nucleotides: TGTGCCAGCAGTTGGGGGGGAAATCAGCCCCAGCATTTT.

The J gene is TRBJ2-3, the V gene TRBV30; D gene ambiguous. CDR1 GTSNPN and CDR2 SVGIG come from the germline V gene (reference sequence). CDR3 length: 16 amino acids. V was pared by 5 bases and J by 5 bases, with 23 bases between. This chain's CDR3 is CAWFERAAKHGDTQYF. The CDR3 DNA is TGTGCCTGGTTCGAACGGGCTGCCAAGCATGGAGATACGCAGTATTTT. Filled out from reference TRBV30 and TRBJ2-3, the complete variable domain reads SQTIHQWPATLVQPVGSPLSLECTVEGTSNPNLYWYRQAAGRGLQLLFYSVGIGQISSEVPQNLSASRPQDRQFILSSKKLLLSDSGFYLCAWFERAAKHGDTQYFGPGTRLTVL.

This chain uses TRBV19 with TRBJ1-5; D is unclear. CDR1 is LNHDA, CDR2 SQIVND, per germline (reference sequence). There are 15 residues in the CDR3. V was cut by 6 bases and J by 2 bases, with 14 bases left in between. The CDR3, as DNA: TGTGCCAGTAGCCCTACCCAGTCCGGCAATCAGCCCCAGCATTTT. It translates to CASSPTQSGNQPQHF.

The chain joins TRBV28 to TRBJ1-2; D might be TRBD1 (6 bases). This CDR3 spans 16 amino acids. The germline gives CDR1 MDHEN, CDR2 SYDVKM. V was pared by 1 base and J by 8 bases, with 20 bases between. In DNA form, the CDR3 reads TGTGCCAGCAGTTTATACAGGGAGGAGGGGAGATTAGGCTACACCTTC. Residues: CASSLYREEGRLGYTF.

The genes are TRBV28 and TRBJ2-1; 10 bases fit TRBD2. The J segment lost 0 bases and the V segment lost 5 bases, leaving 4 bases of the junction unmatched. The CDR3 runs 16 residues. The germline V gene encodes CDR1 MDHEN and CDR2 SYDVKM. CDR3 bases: TGTGCCAGCAGTCCATCTAGCGGGAGCTCCTACAATGAGCAGTTCTTC. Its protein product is CASSPSSGSSYNEQFF.

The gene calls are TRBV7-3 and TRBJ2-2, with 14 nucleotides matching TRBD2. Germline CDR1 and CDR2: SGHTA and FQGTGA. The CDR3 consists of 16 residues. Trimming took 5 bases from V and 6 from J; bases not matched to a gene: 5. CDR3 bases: TGTGCCAGCAGCAAACAGGGACTAGCGGGAGCCGGGGAGCTGTTTTTT. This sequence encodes CASSKQGLAGAGELFF.

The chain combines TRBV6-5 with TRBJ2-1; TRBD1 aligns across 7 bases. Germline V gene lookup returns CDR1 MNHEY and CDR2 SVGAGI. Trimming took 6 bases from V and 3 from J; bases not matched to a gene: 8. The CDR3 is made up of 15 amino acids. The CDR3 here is CASSRDRPSYNEQFF. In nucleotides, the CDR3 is TGTGCCAGCAGCAGGGACAGACCGAGCTACAATGAGCAGTTCTTC.

The CDR3 protein is CASSLVRGLVLAYGYTF. CDR3 sequence (DNA): TGTGCCAGCAGCTTAGTGCGGGGACTGGTCTTGGCCTATGGCTACACCTTC. The chain couples TRBV7-2 to TRBJ1-2; TRBD1 is a possible D gene (5 bases). This CDR3 is 17 amino acids long. Germline V CDR1 and CDR2: SGHTA, FQGNSA. V was cut by 1 base and J by 4 bases, with 19 bases left in between.

The CDR3 reads CASSHPEGANVLTF. The DNA for the CDR3 is TGTGCCAGTTCTCATCCCGAGGGGGCCAACGTCCTGACTTTC. The V and J genes are TRBV19 and TRBJ2-6; D uncertain. This CDR3 is 14 amino acids long. V was clipped by 8 bases and J by 4 bases, with 12 bases between them. Germline values: CDR1 LNHDA, CDR2 SQIVND (reference sequence).

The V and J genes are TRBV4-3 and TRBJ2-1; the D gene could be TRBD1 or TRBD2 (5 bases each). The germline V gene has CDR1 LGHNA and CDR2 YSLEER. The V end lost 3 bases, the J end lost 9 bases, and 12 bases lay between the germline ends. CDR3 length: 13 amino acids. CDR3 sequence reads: CASSHGGRGEQFF. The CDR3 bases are TGCGCCAGCAGCCATGGGGGACGGGGTGAGCAGTTCTTC.

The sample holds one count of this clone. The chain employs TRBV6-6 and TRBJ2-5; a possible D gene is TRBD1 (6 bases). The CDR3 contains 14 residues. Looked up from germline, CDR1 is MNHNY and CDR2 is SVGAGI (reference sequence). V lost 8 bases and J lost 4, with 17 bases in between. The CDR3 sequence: CASGSAQGRETQYF. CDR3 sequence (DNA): TGTGCCAGCGGTTCCGCCCAGGGGCGAGAGACCCAGTACTTC.

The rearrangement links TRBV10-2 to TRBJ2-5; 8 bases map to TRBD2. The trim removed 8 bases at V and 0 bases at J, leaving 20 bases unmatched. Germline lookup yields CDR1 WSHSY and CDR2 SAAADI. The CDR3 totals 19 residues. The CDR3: CASHTGGRAADLYQETQYF. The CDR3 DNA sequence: TGCGCCAGCCATACGGGGGGGAGAGCCGCCGATTTGTACCAAGAGACCCAGTACTTC.

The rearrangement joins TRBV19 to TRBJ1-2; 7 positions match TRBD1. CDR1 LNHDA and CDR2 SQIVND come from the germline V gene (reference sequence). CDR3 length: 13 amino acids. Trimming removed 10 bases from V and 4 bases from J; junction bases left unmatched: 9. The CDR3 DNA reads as TGTGCCACCGAGGAGGGGGCAGGCTATGGCTACACCTTC. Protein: CATEEGAGYGYTF.

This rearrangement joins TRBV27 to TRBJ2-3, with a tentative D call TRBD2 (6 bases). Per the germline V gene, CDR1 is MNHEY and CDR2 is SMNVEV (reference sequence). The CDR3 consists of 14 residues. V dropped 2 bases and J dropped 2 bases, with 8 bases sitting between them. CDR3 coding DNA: TGTGCCAGCAGTTTAGCGGGGCACACAGATACGCAGTATTTT. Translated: CASSLAGHTDTQYF.

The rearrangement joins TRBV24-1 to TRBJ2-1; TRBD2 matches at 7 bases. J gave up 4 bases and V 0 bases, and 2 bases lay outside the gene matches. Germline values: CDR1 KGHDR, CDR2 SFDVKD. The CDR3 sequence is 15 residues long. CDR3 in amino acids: CATSDLGGSYNEQFF. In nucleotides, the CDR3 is TGTGCCACCAGTGATTTGGGCGGGAGTTACAATGAGCAGTTCTTC.

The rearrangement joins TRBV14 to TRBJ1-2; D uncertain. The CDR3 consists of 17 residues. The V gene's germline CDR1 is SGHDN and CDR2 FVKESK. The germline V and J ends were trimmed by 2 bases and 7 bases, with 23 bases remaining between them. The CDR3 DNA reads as TGTGCCAGCAGCCAACATTCATGGGTCAGGCGGTATACTGGCTACACCTTC. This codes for CASSQHSWVRRYTGYTF.

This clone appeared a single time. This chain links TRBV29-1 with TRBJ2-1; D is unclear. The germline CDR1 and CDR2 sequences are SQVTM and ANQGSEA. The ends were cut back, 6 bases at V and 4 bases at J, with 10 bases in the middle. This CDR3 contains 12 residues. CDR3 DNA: TGCAGCGTACCTAAATTTTACAATGAGCAGTTCTTC. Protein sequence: CSVPKFYNEQFF.

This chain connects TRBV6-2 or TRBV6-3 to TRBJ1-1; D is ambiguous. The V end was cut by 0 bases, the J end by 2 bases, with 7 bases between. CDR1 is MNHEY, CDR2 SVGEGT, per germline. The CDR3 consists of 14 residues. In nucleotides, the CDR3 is TGTGCCAGCAGTTACTCGACCGTTAACACTGAAGCTTTCTTT. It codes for CASSYSTVNTEAFF.

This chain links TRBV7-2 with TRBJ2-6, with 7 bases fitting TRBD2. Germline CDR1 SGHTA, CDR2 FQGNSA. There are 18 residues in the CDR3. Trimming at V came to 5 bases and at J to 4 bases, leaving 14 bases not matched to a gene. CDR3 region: CASSQPLGGGAGANVLTF. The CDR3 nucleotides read TGTGCCAGCAGCCAGCCTTTGGGCGGGGGAGCGGGGGCCAACGTCCTGACTTTC.

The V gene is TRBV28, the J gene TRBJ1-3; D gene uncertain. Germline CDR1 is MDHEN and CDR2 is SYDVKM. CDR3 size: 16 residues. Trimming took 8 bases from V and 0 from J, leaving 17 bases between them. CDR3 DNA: TGTGCCAGCCTTCGTAGAGGCGGGAGCTCTGGAAACACCATATATTTT. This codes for CASLRRGGSSGNTIYF.

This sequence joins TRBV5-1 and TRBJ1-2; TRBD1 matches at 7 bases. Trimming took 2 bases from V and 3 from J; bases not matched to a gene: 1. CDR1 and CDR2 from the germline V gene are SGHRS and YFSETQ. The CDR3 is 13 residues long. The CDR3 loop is CASSLDRDYGYTF. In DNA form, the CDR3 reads TGCGCCAGCAGCTTAGACAGGGACTATGGCTACACCTTC.

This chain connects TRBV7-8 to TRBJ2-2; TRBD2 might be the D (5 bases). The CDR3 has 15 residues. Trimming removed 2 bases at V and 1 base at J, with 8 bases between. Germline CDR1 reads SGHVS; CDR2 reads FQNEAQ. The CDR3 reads CASSLTGMNTGELFF. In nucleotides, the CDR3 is TGTGCCAGCAGCTTAACGGGAATGAACACCGGGGAGCTGTTTTTT.

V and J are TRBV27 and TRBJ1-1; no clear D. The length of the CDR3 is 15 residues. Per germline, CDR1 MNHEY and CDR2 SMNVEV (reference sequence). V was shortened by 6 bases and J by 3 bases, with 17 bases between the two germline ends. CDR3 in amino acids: CASSHSRTDYTEAFF. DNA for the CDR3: TGTGCCAGCAGCCATTCACGGACGGACTACACTGAAGCTTTCTTT.